One sample yielded the 24 T cell receptor beta chains listed below, sequenced in a study of beta chain features in type 1 diabetes. Of the isolated RNA, all was reverse transcribed, and so the sequenced material was expressed TCRB transcripts. This table comes from immunoSEQ multiplex PCR, and its TCRdb copy is limited to in-frame clones, with some not included. This table has 250,000 to 400,000 clones, approximately 15% appearing once. Sample: central memory CD4+ T cells from blood. These receptors came from a man in his thirties or forties in good health.

This clone was counted only a few times. The chain couples TRBV7-2 to TRBJ2-1; D not resolved. CDR3 size: 15 residues. Deletions cut 7 bases from V and 2 bases from J, with 15 bases between. Germline V lookup: CDR1 SGHTA, CDR2 FQGNSA. The CDR3 here is CASTESGQAYNEQFF. The CDR3 region has the DNA TGTGCCAGCACCGAAAGTGGGCAGGCCTACAATGAGCAGTTCTTC.

This clone was counted at least ten times. V is TRBV2 and J is TRBJ2-1; TRBD2 matches at 11 bases. This CDR3 is 15 amino acids long. Looked up from germline, CDR1 is SNHLY and CDR2 is FYNNEI. V lost 5 bases, J lost 6 bases, and 6 bases stayed unmatched. The CDR3 nucleotides read TGTGCCAGCAGTAAGACTAGCGGGATTAGCAATGAGCAGTTCTTC. The encoded protein is CASSKTSGISNEQFF.

In its sample, this clone was seen a few times. The rearrangement links TRBV11-1 to TRBJ2-3; no clear D. This CDR3 comprises 16 residues. CDR1 and CDR2 (germline): SGHAT, FQDESV (reference sequence). The germline V and J ends were trimmed by 1 base and 4 bases, with 15 bases remaining between them. Here the CDR3 reads CASSLVRATGPDTQYF. The CDR3 DNA reads as TGTGCCAGCAGCTTAGTCCGGGCGACTGGTCCAGATACGCAGTATTTT.

This clone was counted only a few times. The V call is TRBV6-9, the J call TRBJ2-1; D possibly corresponds to TRBD1 (5 bases). The V end was cut by 7 bases, the J end by 0 bases, with 10 bases between. The germline CDR1 and CDR2 sequences are MNHGY and SVAAGI. The CDR3 is 14 amino acids. CDR3 in DNA: TGTGCCAGCATGGGGCGTGGCTCCTACAATGAGCAGTTCTTC. Translated, it gives CASMGRGSYNEQFF.

The chain is built from TRBV9 and TRBJ2-7; 11 positions agree with TRBD2. Per germline, CDR1 SGDLS and CDR2 YYNGEE. The ends lost 4 bases at V and 4 bases at J; junction bases unmatched: 4. The CDR3 contains 14 residues. The CDR3 DNA sequence: TGTGCCAGCAGCCCGGGGACTAGCGGTTACGAGCAGTACGTC. Protein: CASSPGTSGYEQYV.

J is TRBJ1-5 and V is TRBV9; TRBD1 matches at 8 bases. J was trimmed by 8 bases and V by 0 bases; bases with no gene match: 4. The CDR3 runs 14 residues. CDR1 SGDLS and CDR2 YYNGEE come from the germline V gene. The CDR3 coding sequence is TGTGCCAGCAGCGTAGCTGGACAGGGAGAGCCCCAGCATTTT. This sequence encodes CASSVAGQGEPQHF.

This clone appeared a few times. DNA for the CDR3: TGTGCCAGCAGCTTAGGTGGCGGGAGGGCCGCAAATACGCAGTATTTT. Its translation: CASSLGGGRAANTQYF. The chain recombines TRBV7-3 with TRBJ2-3, with 9 bases identical to TRBD2. The length of the CDR3 is 16 residues. J was trimmed by 7 bases and V by 2 bases; bases with no gene match: 10. CDR1 SGHTA and CDR2 FQGTGA come from the germline V gene.

This clone was observed a handful of times. CDR3 nucleotides: TGTGCCAGCAGCCGGGACGGTGGCTACACCTTC. Translation gives CASSRDGGYTF. The J gene is TRBJ1-2, the V gene TRBV9; D possibly corresponds to TRBD1 (5 bases). The CDR3 covers 11 residues. Germline loops: CDR1 SGDLS, CDR2 YYNGEE. V was trimmed by 4 bases and J by 7 bases, leaving 8 bases between them.

This clone has a count of ten or more. The V gene is TRBV7-2, the J gene TRBJ2-7; D unclear. The length of the CDR3 is 15 residues. Germline CDR1 and CDR2: SGHTA and FQGNSA. The V gene lost 0 bases and the J gene lost 6 bases, with 15 bases spanning the gap. Here the CDR3 reads CASSLALLNPAEQYF. As DNA, the CDR3 is TGTGCCAGCAGCTTAGCACTCCTCAACCCTGCCGAGCAGTACTTC.

In its sample, this clone was seen a few times. The CDR3 nucleotides are TGTGCCAGCAGTGCACAGGGGGCACCCCTCGGGGAGCTGTTTTTT. Translation: CASSAQGAPLGELFF. The chain has TRBV2 and TRBJ2-2; 9 nucleotides align to TRBD1. The CDR3 extends over 15 amino acids. Germline V lookup: CDR1 SNHLY, CDR2 FYNNEI. V lost 4 bases to trimming and J lost 7 bases; unmatched junction nucleotides: 7.

This clone was seen more than once but under ten times. The chain joins TRBV11-3 to TRBJ1-2; 11 bases are a match to TRBD1. Germline V gene lookup returns CDR1 SGHNT and CDR2 YENEEA. Unmatched junction bases numbered 9, after V lost 6 bases and J lost 0 bases. CDR3 size: 17 residues. The CDR3 nucleotides are TGTGCCAGCAGAACCGAGGACAGGGGGCTACCTAACTATGGCTACACCTTC. Residues: CASRTEDRGLPNYGYTF.

The sample holds many counts of this clone. This rearrangement joins TRBV7-2 to TRBJ2-3; 8 bases map to TRBD2. The CDR3 runs 16 residues. The ends lost 4 bases at V and 4 bases at J; junction bases unmatched: 10. Germline assignment: CDR1 SGHTA and CDR2 FQGNSA. The CDR3 DNA sequence: TGTGCCAGCAGCTCGCTGGGACTAGGTATTGCAGATACGCAGTATTTT. This translates into CASSSLGLGIADTQYF.

This clone is a singleton in its sample. The chain recombines TRBV25-1 with TRBJ2-6; 8 bases line up with TRBD1. CDR3 size: 15 residues. V dropped 6 bases and J dropped 2; count of bases not matched to a gene: 3. Germline assignment: CDR1 MGHDK and CDR2 SYGVNS. The CDR3 DNA sequence: TGTGCCAGCAGCCAACAGGGGGCTGGGGCCAACGTCCTGACTTTC. Translating it yields CASSQQGAGANVLTF.

The rearrangement joins TRBV18 to TRBJ2-3; 7 bases are a match to TRBD2. V gave up 3 bases and J gave up 5 bases; unmatched junction bases: 5. CDR3 length: 14 residues. Germline lookup yields CDR1 KGHSH and CDR2 LQKENI. CDR3 sequence reads: CASSPVSGEDTQYF. The CDR3 DNA is TGTGCCAGCTCACCGGTCAGCGGGGAAGATACGCAGTATTTT.

This clone was picked up a small number of times. V is TRBV7-2 and J is TRBJ2-3; D call uncertain. This CDR3 comprises 13 residues. Trimming cost V 5 bases and J 2 bases, with 8 bases left between them. Germline V lookup: CDR1 SGHTA, CDR2 FQGNSA. The CDR3 DNA sequence: TGTGCCAGCAGCCCCGTGGACACAGATACGCAGTATTTT. Protein: CASSPVDTDTQYF.

In this sample, this clone turned up a few times. V and J are TRBV6-6 and TRBJ2-1; D is perhaps TRBD1 (6 bases). With 5 bases removed from V and 6 bases from J, the gap between germline ends came to 14 bases. The CDR3 has 14 residues. CDR1 is MNHNY, CDR2 SVGAGI, per germline (reference sequence). CDR3 coding DNA: TGTGCCAGCAGTCCACAGGGTGATAGCAATGAGCAGTTCTTC. This gives the protein CASSPQGDSNEQFF.

This chain joins TRBV2 and TRBJ1-1; 8 bases map to TRBD1. The CDR3 covers 13 residues. The germline V gene encodes CDR1 SNHLY and CDR2 FYNNEI. CDR3 DNA: TGTGCTACGCCCGGACAGGGACTCACTGAAGCTTTCTTT. Translation gives CATPGQGLTEAFF.

This clone has ten or more counts. An end of the junction does not agree with germline; a read error may underlie this. This sequence joins TRBV7-9 and TRBJ2-1, with 13 nucleotides matching TRBD2. The germline V gene encodes CDR1 SEHNR and CDR2 FQNEAQ (reference sequence). The CDR3 length is 13 residues. Here the CDR3 DNA reads TGTGCCAGCAGCTTATCCGGGACTAGCGGGGCCGTCTTC. Protein: CASSLSGTSGAVF.

V and J are TRBV29-1 and TRBJ2-3; 11 bases fit TRBD2. V lost 4 bases and J lost 2; bases outside the gene matches: 2. CDR1 is SQVTM and CDR2 is ANQGSEA in the germline V gene. This CDR3 is built from 14 residues. CDR3 loop: CSVGLAGHTDTQYF. DNA for the CDR3: TGCAGCGTTGGACTAGCGGGGCACACAGATACGCAGTATTTT.

The table lists this clone with a few counts. The chain joins TRBV7-6 to TRBJ2-3; no reliable D call. Germline V gives CDR1 SGHVS, CDR2 FNYEAQ. The CDR3 loop spans 14 amino acids. Trimming shortened V by 1 base and J by 0 bases, and 5 bases separated the two germline ends. CDR3 sequence (DNA): TGTGCCAGCAGCTTAGGGATCAGCACAGATACGCAGTATTTT. Its protein product is CASSLGISTDTQYF.

This clone was detected only a few times. V and J are TRBV21-1 and TRBJ2-1; TRBD2 was called by the table and not checked on the DNA. TRBV21-1 is flagged as a pseudogene. The CDR3 totals 18 residues. CDR3 protein: CASSKMLTSGGAYNEQFF. The CDR3 DNA sequence: TGTGCCAGCAGCAAAATGCTCACTAGCGGGGGGGCGTACAATGAGCAGTTCTTC.

V gene TRBV7-9 combines with J gene TRBJ1-3; no firm D call. CDR1 is SEHNR, CDR2 FQNEAQ, per germline (reference sequence). V lost 4 bases and J lost 11, with 27 bases in between. The CDR3 runs to 17 residues. The CDR3 sequence: CASSSAELRTSGIPIYF. In DNA, the CDR3 is TGTGCCAGCAGCTCTGCGGAGCTCCGAACCTCTGGAATCCCCATATATTTT. Looking up the rest from reference TRBV7-9 and TRBJ1-3 gives the full variable domain: DTGVSQNPRHKITKRGQNVTFRCDPISEHNRLYWYRQTLGQGPEFLTYFQNEAQLEKSRLLSDRFSAERPKGSFSTLEIQRTEQGDSAMYLCASSSAELRTSGIPIYFGEGSWLTVV.

Ten or more counts support this clone. The chain combines TRBV7-9 with TRBJ1-2; D is undetermined. The germline V gene encodes CDR1 SEHNR and CDR2 FQNEAQ (reference sequence). With 5 bases removed from V and 4 bases from J, the gap between germline ends came to 17 bases. The CDR3 spans 15 residues. The CDR3 DNA sequence: TGTGCCAGCAGCCCGTCGGCAGTTCTTAGCTATGGCTACACCTTC. It specifies CASSPSAVLSYGYTF.

The chain links TRBV6-1 to TRBJ2-2, with D perhaps given as TRBD1 or TRBD2 (6 bases each). CDR3 length equals 15 residues. The germline gives CDR1 MNHNS, CDR2 SASEGT. V lost 6 bases, J lost 4 bases, and 15 bases lay in between. In nucleotides, the CDR3 is TGTGCCAGCAGCTGGGGGGCAGGGTCCACCGGGGAGCTGTTTTTT. Translating it yields CASSWGAGSTGELFF.